The T cell receptor beta chain described here comes from a study of blood T cell repertoires in COVID-19. Background on the study: T cells, B-cell-depleted T cells, or PBMCs supplied cDNA or gDNA.

Assay: immunoSEQ multiplex PCR; the TCRdb copy retains only in-frame clones and omits some. The sample shows around 360,000 clones, more than 75% of them seen only once. CDR1 is MNHEY, CDR2 SVGAGI, per germline. The length of the CDR3 is 14 residues. The V and J ends lost 5 bases and 2 bases, in that order; junction bases with no gene match: 4. The TCR originated in a middle-aged man in a cohort exposed to, infected with or recovered from COVID-19 (not recorded which). Input material: PBMCs or T cells enriched from blood (not recorded which). The chain combines TRBV6-5 with TRBJ1-1, with 8 nucleotides matching TRBD1. CDR3 nucleotide sequence: TGTGCCAGCAGTATGACAGGGGTCAACACTGAAGCTTTCTTT. Translated, it gives CASSMTGVNTEAFF.